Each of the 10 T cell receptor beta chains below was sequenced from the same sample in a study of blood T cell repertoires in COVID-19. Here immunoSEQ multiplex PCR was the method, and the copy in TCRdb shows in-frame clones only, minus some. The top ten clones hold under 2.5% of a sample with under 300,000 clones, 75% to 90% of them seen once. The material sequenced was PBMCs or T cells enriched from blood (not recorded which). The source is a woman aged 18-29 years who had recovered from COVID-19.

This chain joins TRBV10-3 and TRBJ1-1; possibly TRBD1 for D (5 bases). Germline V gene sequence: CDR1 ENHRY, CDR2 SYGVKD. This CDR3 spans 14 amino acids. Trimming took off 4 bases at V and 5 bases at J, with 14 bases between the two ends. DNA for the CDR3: TGTGCCATCAGTGGTCCCATTAGGGGAACTGAAGCTTTCTTT. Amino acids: CAISGPIRGTEAFF.

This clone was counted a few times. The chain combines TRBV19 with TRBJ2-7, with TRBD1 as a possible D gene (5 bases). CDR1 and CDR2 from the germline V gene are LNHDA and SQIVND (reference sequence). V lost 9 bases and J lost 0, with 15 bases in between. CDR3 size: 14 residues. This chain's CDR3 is CASTLTVNSYEQYF. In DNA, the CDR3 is TGTGCCAGCACTTTGACAGTGAACTCCTACGAGCAGTACTTC.

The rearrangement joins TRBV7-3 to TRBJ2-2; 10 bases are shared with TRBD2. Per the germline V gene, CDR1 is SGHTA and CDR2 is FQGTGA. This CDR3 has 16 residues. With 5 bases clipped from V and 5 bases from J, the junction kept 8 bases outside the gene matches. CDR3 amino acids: CASSPQRGGQTGELFF. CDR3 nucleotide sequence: TGTGCCAGCAGCCCTCAGCGGGGGGGCCAGACCGGGGAGCTGTTTTTT.

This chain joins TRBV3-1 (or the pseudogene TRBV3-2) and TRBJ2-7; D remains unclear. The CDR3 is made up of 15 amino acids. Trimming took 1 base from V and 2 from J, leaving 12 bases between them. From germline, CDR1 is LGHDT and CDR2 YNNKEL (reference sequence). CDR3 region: CASSQAVIPTYEQYF. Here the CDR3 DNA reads TGTGCCAGCAGCCAAGCGGTAATCCCCACCTACGAGCAGTACTTC.

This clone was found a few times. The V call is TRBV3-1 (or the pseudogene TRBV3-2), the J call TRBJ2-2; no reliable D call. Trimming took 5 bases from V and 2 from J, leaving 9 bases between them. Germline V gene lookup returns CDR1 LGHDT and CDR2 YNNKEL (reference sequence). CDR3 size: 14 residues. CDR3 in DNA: TGTGCCAGCAGCACCACTTACAACACCGGGGAGCTGTTTTTT. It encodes CASSTTYNTGELFF.

CDR3 region: CASTGPDTQYF. Written as DNA, the CDR3 is TGTGCCAGTACAGGGCCAGATACGCAGTATTTT. The V call is TRBV25-1, the J call TRBJ2-3, with D tentatively TRBD1 (6 bases). The CDR3 loop spans 11 amino acids. V shed 9 bases and J shed 4 bases, with 8 bases lying between them. Per germline, CDR1 MGHDK and CDR2 SYGVNS.

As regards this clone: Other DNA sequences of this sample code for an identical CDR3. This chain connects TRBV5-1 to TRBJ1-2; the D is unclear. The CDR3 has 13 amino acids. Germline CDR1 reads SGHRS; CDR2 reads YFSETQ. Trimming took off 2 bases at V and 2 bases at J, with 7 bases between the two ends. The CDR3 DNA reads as TGCGCCAGCAGCTTTGGGAGAAACTATGGCTACACCTTC. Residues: CASSFGRNYGYTF.

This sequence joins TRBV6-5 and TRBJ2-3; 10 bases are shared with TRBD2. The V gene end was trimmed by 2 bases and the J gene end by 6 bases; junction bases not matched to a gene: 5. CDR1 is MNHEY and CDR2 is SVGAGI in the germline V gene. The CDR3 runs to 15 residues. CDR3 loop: CASSYTTSGEDTQYF. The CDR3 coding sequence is TGTGCCAGCAGTTACACAACTAGCGGGGAGGATACGCAGTATTTT.

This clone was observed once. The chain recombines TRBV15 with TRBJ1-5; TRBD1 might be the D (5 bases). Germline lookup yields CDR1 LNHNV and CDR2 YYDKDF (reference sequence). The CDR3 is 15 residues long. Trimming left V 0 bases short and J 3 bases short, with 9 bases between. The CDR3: CATSRDGGDNQPQHF. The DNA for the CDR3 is TGTGCCACCAGCAGAGATGGGGGGGACAATCAGCCCCAGCATTTT.

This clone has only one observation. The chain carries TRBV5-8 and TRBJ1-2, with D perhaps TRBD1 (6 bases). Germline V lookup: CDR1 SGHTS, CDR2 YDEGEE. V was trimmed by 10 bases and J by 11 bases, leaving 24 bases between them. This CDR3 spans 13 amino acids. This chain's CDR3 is CAGLSRDIQKYTF. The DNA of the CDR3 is TGTGCCGGCCTCAGCCGGGACATACAAAAGTACACCTTC.